These 28 T cell receptor beta chains were all obtained from the same sample, sequenced in a study of STAT5B mutations in CD4+ large granular lymphocyte leukemia (dated by TCRdb to the early 2020s). The library came from the immunoSEQ multiplex PCR assay. As stored in TCRdb, this immuneACCESS dataset retains in-frame rearrangements with V and J assigned. A fraction of the clones does not appear; measured against another copy, unresolved V genes explain less than half of the discrepancy, and the remainder lacks a known reason. This sample has about 20,000 clones in its table, and 82% of those were observed once. The ten largest make up 8.6% of the sample. Sequenced: CD4+ T cells from blood buffy coats. These receptors were obtained from a human donor in good health.

The V gene is TRBV6-6, the J gene TRBJ2-7, with TRBD1 matching over 8 bases. There are 15 residues in the CDR3. Germline values: CDR1 MNHNY, CDR2 SVGAGI (reference sequence). J was trimmed by 6 bases and V by 2 bases; bases with no gene match: 9. As DNA, the CDR3 is TGTGCCAGCAGTTACCGGGACAGGTGGCCTAGCGAGCAGTACTTC. The encoded protein is CASSYRDRWPSEQYF.

V gene TRBV28 combines with J gene TRBJ2-1; possible D gene TRBD2, 6 bases. With 5 bases removed from V and 3 bases from J, the gap between germline ends came to 14 bases. This CDR3 is 15 amino acids long. The germline V gene has CDR1 MDHEN and CDR2 SYDVKM. CDR3 loop: CASSPATGLYNEQFF. DNA of the CDR3: TGTGCCAGCAGTCCAGCCACGGGACTCTACAATGAGCAGTTCTTC.

The rearrangement joins TRBV5-6 to TRBJ2-5, with TRBD1 identical over 8 bases. The germline gives CDR1 SGHDT, CDR2 YYEEEE. The CDR3 sequence is 13 residues long. V shed 2 bases, J shed 5 bases, and the junction held 2 bases outside the gene matches. The CDR3 sequence is CASSFDRGETQYF. The CDR3 coding sequence is TGTGCCAGCAGCTTCGACAGGGGTGAGACCCAGTACTTC.

This rearrangement joins TRBV7-2 to TRBJ2-5; TRBD1 might be the D (6 bases). Germline V gene sequence: CDR1 SGHTA, CDR2 FQGNSA. Trimming removed 1 base at V and 2 bases at J, with 8 bases between. The CDR3 is made up of 14 amino acids. CDR3 residues: CASSLVRGQETQYF. CDR3 in DNA: TGTGCCAGCAGCTTAGTTAGGGGGCAAGAGACCCAGTACTTC.

The CDR3 region has the DNA TGTGCCAGCAGTGAACAGGGGGCCACCTACGAGCAGTACTTC. It is translated as CASSEQGATYEQYF. This chain uses TRBV6-5 with TRBJ2-7; 9 bases are a match to TRBD1. CDR3 length: 14 residues. The germline V gene has CDR1 MNHEY and CDR2 SVGAGI. J was trimmed by 2 bases and V by 5 bases; bases with no gene match: 4.

This clone occurred once. The chain employs TRBV4-2 and TRBJ1-6, with D uncertain. Trimming took 0 bases from V and 3 from J, leaving 9 bases between them. The V gene's germline CDR1 is LGHNA and CDR2 YNFKEQ. The CDR3 contains 16 residues. CDR3 sequence reads: CASSQEVRNYNSPLHF. The CDR3 DNA reads TGTGCCAGCAGCCAAGAGGTTCGGAACTATAATTCACCCCTCCACTTT.

V usage is TRBV4-3 and J usage is TRBJ2-1; D uncertain. This CDR3 contains 18 residues. CDR1 and CDR2 (germline): LGHNA, YSLEER. The germline V and J ends were trimmed by 1 base and 0 bases, with 16 bases remaining between them. CDR3 loop: CASSQARMASSSYNEQFF. CDR3 DNA: TGCGCCAGCAGCCAAGCACGGATGGCGTCGAGCTCCTACAATGAGCAGTTCTTC.

The J gene is TRBJ2-5, the V gene TRBV2; possible D gene TRBD2, 6 bases. V was pared by 5 bases and J by 3 bases, with 13 bases between. CDR3 length: 14 amino acids. Germline CDR1 and CDR2: SNHLY and FYNNEI. CDR3: CASSFMAGKETQYF. In DNA form, the CDR3 reads TGTGCCAGCAGTTTCATGGCGGGAAAAGAGACCCAGTACTTC.

The chain has TRBV18 and TRBJ2-5; 8 bases match TRBD1. The junction had 4 bases not matched to a gene; V was cut back by 6 bases and J by 1 base. The CDR3 spans 14 residues. Per the germline V gene, CDR1 is KGHSH and CDR2 is LQKENI. CDR3 DNA sequence: TGTGCCAGCTCCTACACAGGGGGCCAAGAGACCCAGTACTTC. It specifies CASSYTGGQETQYF.

The chain has TRBV18 and TRBJ2-3; D is unclear. Trimming pared 3 bases from V and 2 bases from J, leaving 12 bases between. This CDR3 has 15 amino acids. In germline, CDR1 is KGHSH, CDR2 LQKENI. CDR3 amino acids: CASSPSPDPTDTQYF. In DNA, the CDR3 is TGTGCCAGCTCACCTTCCCCAGACCCCACAGATACGCAGTATTTT.

The chain has TRBV28 and TRBJ1-2; no reliable D call. This CDR3 is 12 amino acids long. The germline CDR1 and CDR2 sequences are MDHEN and SYDVKM. V was trimmed by 6 bases and J by 8 bases, leaving 13 bases between them. CDR3 protein: CASRVLEYGYTF. The CDR3 coding sequence is TGTGCCAGCAGAGTCCTAGAATACGGCTACACCTTC.

This clone turned up a few times. The chain carries TRBV7-2 and TRBJ2-2, with 8 bases fitting TRBD1. V was pared by 4 bases and J by 5 bases, with 9 bases of the junction left unmatched. The V gene's germline CDR1 is SGHTA and CDR2 FQGNSA. The CDR3 loop spans 16 amino acids. CDR3 sequence: CASSWGAGGYTGELFF. The CDR3 coding sequence is TGTGCCAGCAGCTGGGGGGCAGGGGGCTATACCGGGGAGCTGTTTTTT.

The chain employs TRBV9 and TRBJ1-3; tentatively, D is TRBD1 (6 bases). Trimming removed 7 bases at V and 2 bases at J, with 10 bases between. The CDR3 totals 13 residues. Germline V gene data show CDR1 as SGDLS and CDR2 as YYNGEE. The CDR3 DNA reads as TGTGCCAGCGGTTCAGGGGCTGGAAACACCATATATTTT. This gives the protein CASGSGAGNTIYF.

The J gene is TRBJ2-5, the V gene TRBV28; 9 positions match TRBD1. Germline V gives CDR1 MDHEN, CDR2 SYDVKM. V dropped 2 bases and J dropped 4; count of bases not matched to a gene: 5. The CDR3 totals 15 residues. CDR3 in DNA: TGTGCCAGCAGTTTAAGGGGACAGGGTACAGAGACCCAGTACTTC. This gives the protein CASSLRGQGTETQYF.

J is TRBJ1-2 and V is TRBV7-2; no definite D call. Germline V lookup: CDR1 SGHTA, CDR2 FQGNSA. With 8 bases removed from V and 8 bases from J, the gap between germline ends came to 15 bases. This CDR3 is 12 amino acids long. The CDR3 DNA reads TGTGCCAGCGGAGGAAGGTCCCACGGCTACACCTTC. Protein: CASGGRSHGYTF.

The V and J genes are TRBV6-5 and TRBJ2-5; the D gene could be TRBD1 or TRBD2 (6 bases each). The germline gives CDR1 MNHEY, CDR2 SVGAGI. The CDR3 has 13 residues. V was shortened by 6 bases and J by 2 bases, with 10 bases between the two germline ends. In DNA form, the CDR3 reads TGTGCCAGCAGACGGGGGCCTCAAGAGACCCAGTACTTC. This encodes CASRRGPQETQYF.

V usage is TRBV28 and J usage is TRBJ1-6; no clear D gene. V shed 2 bases and J shed 9 bases, with 14 bases lying between them. The CDR3 contains 15 residues. Germline V gives CDR1 MDHEN, CDR2 SYDVKM. The CDR3 loop reads CASSLLDPASSPLHF. The CDR3 DNA follows: TGTGCCAGCAGTTTACTAGACCCGGCGAGTTCACCCCTCCACTTT.

This chain connects TRBV19 to TRBJ2-7; possibly TRBD1 or TRBD2 for D (7 bases each). Germline assignment: CDR1 LNHDA and CDR2 SQIVND (reference sequence). V was trimmed by 5 bases and J by 1 base, leaving 15 bases between them. CDR3 length: 15 amino acids. This chain's CDR3 is CASSSRQGGSYEQYF. DNA of the CDR3: TGTGCCAGTAGTTCCCGACAGGGAGGGTCCTACGAGCAGTACTTC.

The V call is TRBV7-9, the J call TRBJ1-1; D is unresolved. CDR1 and CDR2 from the germline V gene are SEHNR and FQNEAQ (reference sequence). Trimming removed 0 bases at V and 0 bases at J, with 8 bases between. The CDR3 runs 15 residues. CDR3 sequence: CASSLAGLMNTEAFF. DNA of the CDR3: TGTGCCAGCAGCTTAGCCGGACTGATGAACACTGAAGCTTTCTTT.

The V and J genes are TRBV20-1 and TRBJ2-5; 8 nucleotides align to TRBD2. Germline V lookup: CDR1 DFQATT, CDR2 SNEGSKA (reference sequence). V shed 7 bases, J shed 5 bases, and the junction held 3 bases outside the gene matches. This CDR3 has 11 residues. This CDR3 is CSGAGEETQYF. In nucleotides, the CDR3 is TGCAGTGGAGCGGGAGAGGAGACCCAGTACTTC.

The chain joins TRBV7-6 to TRBJ2-1, with D possibly matching TRBD1 (6 bases). Germline lookup yields CDR1 SGHVS and CDR2 FNYEAQ. CDR3 length equals 15 residues. V lost 4 bases to trimming and J lost 3 bases, with 13 bases between them. CDR3 nucleotide sequence: TGTGCCAGCAGCTCGAGACAGGCTATCTACAATGAGCAGTTCTTC. This encodes CASSSRQAIYNEQFF. The full variable domain, in which reference TRBV7-6 and TRBJ2-1 provide the parts outside the CDR3, is GAGVSQSPRYKVTKRGQDVALRCDPISGHVSLYWYRQALGQGPEFLTYFNYEAQQDKSGLPNDRFSAERPEGSISTLTIQRTEQRDSAMYRCASSSRQAIYNEQFFGPGTRLTVL.

This chain uses TRBV10-3 with TRBJ2-3; D is unclear. The V end lost 4 bases, the J end lost 6 bases, and 5 bases lay between the germline ends. The CDR3 totals 11 residues. Germline V gives CDR1 ENHRY, CDR2 SYGVKD. The CDR3 reads CAISVGDTQYF. DNA for the CDR3: TGTGCCATCAGTGTGGGGGATACGCAGTATTTT.

J is TRBJ2-1 and V is TRBV27, with 7 bases identical to TRBD2. V was clipped by 6 bases and J by 0 bases; unmatched bases: 5. Germline V gene data show CDR1 as MNHEY and CDR2 as SMNVEV (reference sequence). The CDR3 runs 15 residues. The CDR3 reads CASSAGTTSYNEQFF. The CDR3, as DNA: TGTGCCAGCAGCGCCGGGACTACCTCCTACAATGAGCAGTTCTTC.

This clone was seen once. This chain links TRBV11-2 with TRBJ2-1; 15 nucleotides line up with TRBD2. V dropped 5 bases and J dropped 7; count of bases not matched to a gene: 3. The germline V gene has CDR1 SGHAT and CDR2 FQNNGV. This CDR3 has 15 residues. DNA of the CDR3: TGTGCCAGCAGCCGGACTAGCGGGGGGGCTAATGAGCAGTTCTTC. Encoded protein: CASSRTSGGANEQFF. Supplemented by reference TRBV11-2 and TRBJ2-1, the full variable domain reads EAGVAQSPRYKIIEKRQSVAFWCNPISGHATLYWYQQILGQGPKLLIQFQNNGVVDDSQLPKDRFSAERLKGVDSTLKIQPAKLEDSAVYLCASSRTSGGANEQFFGPGTRLTVL.

The rearrangement links TRBV28 to TRBJ1-6; D is undetermined. Germline V gene data show CDR1 as MDHEN and CDR2 as SYDVKM. The V end was cut by 6 bases, the J end by 6 bases, with 15 bases between. This CDR3 comprises 15 residues. CDR3 amino acids: CASRVGEGPNSPLHF. CDR3 DNA sequence: TGTGCCAGCAGGGTGGGTGAGGGCCCTAATTCACCCCTCCACTTT.

This clone has just a few counts. The chain employs TRBV7-2 and TRBJ2-7; the D gene could be TRBD1 or TRBD2 (5 bases each). The CDR3 totals 14 residues. Trimming stripped 7 bases from V and 0 bases from J, with 13 bases between. Germline V gene data show CDR1 as SGHTA and CDR2 as FQGNSA. The CDR3 spells CASTLGPSSYEQYF. The CDR3, as DNA: TGTGCCAGCACCCTGGGACCGAGCTCCTACGAGCAGTACTTC.

CDR3 coding DNA: TGTGCTAACTCTCGGGGGCGTCAAGAGACCCAGTACTTC. Encoded protein: CANSRGRQETQYF. The chain is built from TRBV7-8 and TRBJ2-5; tentatively, D is TRBD1 or TRBD2 (6 bases each). The CDR3 sequence is 13 residues long. Germline CDR1 reads SGHVS; CDR2 reads FQNEAQ. Full variable domain (remainder filled in from reference TRBV7-8 and TRBJ2-5): GAGVSQSPRYKVAKRGQDVALRCDPISGHVSLFWYQQALGQGPEFLTYFQNEAQLDKSGLPSDRFFAERPEGSVSTLKIQRTQQEDSAVYLCANSRGRQETQYFGPGTRLLVL.

This rearrangement joins TRBV7-2 to TRBJ2-3, with D perhaps matching TRBD2 (6 bases). The CDR3 covers 13 residues. Trimming stripped 6 bases from V and 1 base from J, with 8 bases between. The germline V gene encodes CDR1 SGHTA and CDR2 FQGNSA. The CDR3 here is CASRGGGTDTQYF. The CDR3 nucleotides read TGTGCCAGCAGGGGGGGAGGCACAGATACGCAGTATTTT.